The table lists the clone carrying this T cell receptor beta chain with many counts. Its antigen is unknown. These data come from a study of regulatory T cells in long-lasting Graves disease. Whole-study results and caveats: Persistent patients shared thousands of public clonotypes among themselves. Newly diagnosed patients shared fewer, at about 890.

The V gene end was trimmed by 4 bases and the J gene end by 7 bases; junction bases not matched to a gene: 4. The V gene's germline CDR1 is MNHEY and CDR2 SMNVEV (reference sequence). The CDR3 is made up of 13 amino acids. Time point specified: newly diagnosed GD, antithyroid drugs for less than 3 months. The TCR library used RNA extracted from PBMCs. The patients were enrolled through endocrinology in Xi'an, China. Libraries of TCR beta came from iRepertoire HTBI primers plus Arm-PCR of CDR3 regions. TCRdb ran MiXCR on the multiplex PCR reads and lists one entry per CDR3 protein. The repertoire has 360,000 or so distinct CDR3 sequences, around 17% of them found once; the top ten carry 30%. The same data also went into a second study, on T cells in Graves' hyperthyroidism and ophthalmopathy. Per that paper: These patients, aged 18 to 65, had recently diagnosed hyperthyroidism lasting under 2 months.

The rearrangement links TRBV27 to TRBJ1-5; 7 bases are a match to TRBD1. The receptor's source is a man between 40 and 49 years old with Graves disease. The source material was peripheral blood mononuclear cells (PBMCs), sampled at new diagnosis, from a patient treated with antithyroid drugs. CDR3 DNA: TGTGCCAGCAGTTACAGGGGCCTCCAGCCCCAGCATTTT. It encodes CASSYRGLQPQHF.